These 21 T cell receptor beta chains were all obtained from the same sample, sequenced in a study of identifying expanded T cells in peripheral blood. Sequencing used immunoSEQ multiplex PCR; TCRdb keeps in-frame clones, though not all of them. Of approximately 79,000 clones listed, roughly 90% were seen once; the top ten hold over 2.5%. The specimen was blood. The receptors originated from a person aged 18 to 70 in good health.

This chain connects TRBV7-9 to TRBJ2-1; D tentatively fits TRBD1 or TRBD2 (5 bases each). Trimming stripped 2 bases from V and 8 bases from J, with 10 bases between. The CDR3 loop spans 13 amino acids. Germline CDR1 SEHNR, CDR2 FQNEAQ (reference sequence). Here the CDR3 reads CASSLTGTHEQFF. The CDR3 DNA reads TGTGCCAGCAGCTTAACCGGGACCCATGAGCAGTTCTTC.

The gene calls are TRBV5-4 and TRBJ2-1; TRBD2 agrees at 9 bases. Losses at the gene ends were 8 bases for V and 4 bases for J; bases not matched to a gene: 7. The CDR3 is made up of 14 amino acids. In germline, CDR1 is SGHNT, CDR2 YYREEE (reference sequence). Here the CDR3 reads CASGKAGGYNEQFF. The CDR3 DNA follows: TGTGCCAGTGGGAAAGCGGGGGGTTACAATGAGCAGTTCTTC.

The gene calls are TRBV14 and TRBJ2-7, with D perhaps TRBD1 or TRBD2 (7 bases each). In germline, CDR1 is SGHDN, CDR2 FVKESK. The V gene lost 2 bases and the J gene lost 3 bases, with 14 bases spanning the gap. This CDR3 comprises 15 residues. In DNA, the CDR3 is TGTGCCAGCAGCCAAAGGCCAGGGGGGGGCTACGAGCAGTACTTC. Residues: CASSQRPGGGYEQYF.

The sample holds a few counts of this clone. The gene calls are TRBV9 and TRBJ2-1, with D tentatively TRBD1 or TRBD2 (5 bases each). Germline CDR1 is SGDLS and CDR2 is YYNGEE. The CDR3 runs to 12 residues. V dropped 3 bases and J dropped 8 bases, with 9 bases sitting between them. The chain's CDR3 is CASSGRGHEQFF. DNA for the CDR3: TGTGCCAGCAGCGGAAGGGGACATGAGCAGTTCTTC. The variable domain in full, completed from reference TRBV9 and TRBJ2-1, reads DSGVTQTPKHLITATGQRVTLRCSPRSGDLSVYWYQQSLDQGLQFLIQYYNGEERAKGNILERFSAQQFPDLHSELNLSSLELGDSALYFCASSGRGHEQFFGPGTRLTVL.

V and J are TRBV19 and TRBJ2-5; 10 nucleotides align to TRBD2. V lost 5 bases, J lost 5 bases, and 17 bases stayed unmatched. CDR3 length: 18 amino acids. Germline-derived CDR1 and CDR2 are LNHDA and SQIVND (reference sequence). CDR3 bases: TGTGCCAGTAGTTTCGGAATAGCGGGAGGCCGGCCACCGGAGACCCAGTACTTC. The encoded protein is CASSFGIAGGRPPETQYF.

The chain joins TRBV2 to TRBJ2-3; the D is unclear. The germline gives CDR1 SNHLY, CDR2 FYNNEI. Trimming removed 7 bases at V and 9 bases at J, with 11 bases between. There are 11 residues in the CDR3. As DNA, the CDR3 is TGTGCCAGCACCTGGCGCGGCACGCAGTATTTT. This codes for CASTWRGTQYF. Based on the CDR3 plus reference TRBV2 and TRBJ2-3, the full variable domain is EPEVTQTPSHQVTQMGQEVILRCVPISNHLYFYWYRQILGQKVEFLVSFYNNEISEKSEIFDDQFSVERPDGSNFTLKIRSTKLEDSAMYFCASTWRGTQYFGPGTRLTVL.

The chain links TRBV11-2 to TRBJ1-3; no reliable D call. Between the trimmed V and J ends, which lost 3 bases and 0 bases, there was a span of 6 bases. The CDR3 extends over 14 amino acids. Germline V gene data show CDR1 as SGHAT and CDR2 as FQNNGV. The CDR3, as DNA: TGTGCCAGCAGCTTGGGGATCTCTGGAAACACCATATATTTT. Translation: CASSLGISGNTIYF.

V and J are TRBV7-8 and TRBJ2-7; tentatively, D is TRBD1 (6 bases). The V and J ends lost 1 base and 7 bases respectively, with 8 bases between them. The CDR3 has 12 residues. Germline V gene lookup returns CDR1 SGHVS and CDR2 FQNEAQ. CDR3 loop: CASSLDRDEQYF. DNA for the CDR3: TGTGCCAGCAGCTTAGACAGGGATGAGCAGTACTTC.

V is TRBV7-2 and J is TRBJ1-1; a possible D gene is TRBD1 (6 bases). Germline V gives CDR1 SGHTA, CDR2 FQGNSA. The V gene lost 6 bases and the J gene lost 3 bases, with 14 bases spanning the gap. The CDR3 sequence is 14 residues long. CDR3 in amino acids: CASRRRGGDTEAFF. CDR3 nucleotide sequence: TGTGCCAGCAGGCGCCGAGGGGGGGACACTGAAGCTTTCTTT. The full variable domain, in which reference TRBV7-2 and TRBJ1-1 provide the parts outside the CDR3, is GAGVSQSPSNKVTEKGKDVELRCDPISGHTALYWYRQSLGQGLEFLIYFQGNSAPDKSGLPSDRFSAERTGGSVSTLTIQRTQQEDSAVYLCASRRRGGDTEAFFGQGTRLTVV.

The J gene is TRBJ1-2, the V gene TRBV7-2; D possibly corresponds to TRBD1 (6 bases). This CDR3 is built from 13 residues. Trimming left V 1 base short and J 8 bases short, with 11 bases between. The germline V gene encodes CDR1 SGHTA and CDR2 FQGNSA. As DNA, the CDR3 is TGTGCCAGCAGCTTAGGACACCAGGGGGGCTACACCTTC. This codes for CASSLGHQGGYTF.

For the CDR3, the DNA is TGTGCCAGCAGCCCCGCCCAGGGAACTAATCAGCCCCAGCATTTT. This encodes CASSPAQGTNQPQHF. The genes are TRBV7-2 and TRBJ1-5; possibly TRBD1 for D (5 bases). The CDR3 spans 15 residues. Germline V gene lookup returns CDR1 SGHTA and CDR2 FQGNSA. V was cut by 5 bases and J by 4 bases, with 15 bases left in between.

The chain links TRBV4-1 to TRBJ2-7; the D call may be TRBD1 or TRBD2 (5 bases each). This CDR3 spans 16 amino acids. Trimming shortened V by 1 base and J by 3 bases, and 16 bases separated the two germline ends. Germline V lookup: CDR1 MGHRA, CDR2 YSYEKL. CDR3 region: CASSQGWGPDSYEQYF. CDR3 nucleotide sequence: TGCGCCAGCAGCCAAGGGTGGGGACCGGATAGCTACGAGCAGTACTTC.

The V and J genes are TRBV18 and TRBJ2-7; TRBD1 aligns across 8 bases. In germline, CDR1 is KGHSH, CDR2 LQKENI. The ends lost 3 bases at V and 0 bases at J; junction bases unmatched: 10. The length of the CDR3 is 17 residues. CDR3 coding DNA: TGTGCCAGCTCACCCTTGGACAGGGCATCCCTCTCCTACGAGCAGTACTTC. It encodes CASSPLDRASLSYEQYF.

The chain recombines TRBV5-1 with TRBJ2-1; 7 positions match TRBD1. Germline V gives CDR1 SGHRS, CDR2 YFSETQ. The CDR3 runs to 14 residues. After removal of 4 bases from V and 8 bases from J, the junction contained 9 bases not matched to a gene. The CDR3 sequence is CASSPGTVWDEQFF. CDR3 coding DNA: TGCGCCAGCAGCCCGGGGACAGTCTGGGATGAGCAGTTCTTC.

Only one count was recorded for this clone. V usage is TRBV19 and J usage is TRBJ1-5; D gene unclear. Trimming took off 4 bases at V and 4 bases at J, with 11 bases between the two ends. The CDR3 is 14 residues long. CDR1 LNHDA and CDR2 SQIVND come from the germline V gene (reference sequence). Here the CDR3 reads CASSNYRGNQPQHF. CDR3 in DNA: TGTGCCAGTAGTAACTACCGGGGAAATCAGCCCCAGCATTTT.

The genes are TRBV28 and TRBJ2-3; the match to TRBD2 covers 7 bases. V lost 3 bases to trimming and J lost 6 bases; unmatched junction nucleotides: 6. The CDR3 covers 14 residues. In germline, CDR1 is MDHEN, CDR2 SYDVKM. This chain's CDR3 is CASSFPREVDTQYF. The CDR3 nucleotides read TGTGCCAGCAGTTTTCCACGGGAGGTGGATACGCAGTATTTT.

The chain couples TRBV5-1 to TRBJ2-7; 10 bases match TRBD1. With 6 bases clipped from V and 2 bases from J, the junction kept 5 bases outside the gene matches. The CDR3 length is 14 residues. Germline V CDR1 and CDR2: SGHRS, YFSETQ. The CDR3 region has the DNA TGCGCCAGCAAAGCTGGGACAGGGGCCTACGAGCAGTACTTC. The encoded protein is CASKAGTGAYEQYF.

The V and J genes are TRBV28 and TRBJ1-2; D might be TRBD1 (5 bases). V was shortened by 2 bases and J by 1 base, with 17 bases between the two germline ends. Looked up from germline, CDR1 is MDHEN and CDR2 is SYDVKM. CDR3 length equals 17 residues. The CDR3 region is CASSLLEGPALNYGYTF. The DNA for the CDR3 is TGTGCCAGCAGTTTACTGGAGGGGCCGGCTCTTAACTATGGCTACACCTTC.

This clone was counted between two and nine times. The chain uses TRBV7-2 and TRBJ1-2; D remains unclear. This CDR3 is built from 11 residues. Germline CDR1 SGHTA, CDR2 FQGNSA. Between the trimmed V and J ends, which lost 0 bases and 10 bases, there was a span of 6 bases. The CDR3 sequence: CASSLAGPYTF. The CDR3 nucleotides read TGTGCCAGCAGCTTAGCGGGTCCCTACACCTTC.

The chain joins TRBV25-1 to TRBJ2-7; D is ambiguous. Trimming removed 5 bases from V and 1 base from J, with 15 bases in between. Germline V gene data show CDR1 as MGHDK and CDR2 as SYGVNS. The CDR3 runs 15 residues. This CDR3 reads CASSPTGRRSYEQYF. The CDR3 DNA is TGTGCCAGCAGTCCCACCGGACGGAGATCCTACGAGCAGTACTTC.

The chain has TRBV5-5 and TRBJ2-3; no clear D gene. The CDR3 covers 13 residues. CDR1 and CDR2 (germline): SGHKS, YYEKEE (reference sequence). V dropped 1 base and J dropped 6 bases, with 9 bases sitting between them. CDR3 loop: CASSLLSADTQYF. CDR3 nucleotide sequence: TGTGCCAGCAGCTTGCTTTCGGCGGATACGCAGTATTTT.